The 16 T cell receptor beta chains below come from one sample, sequenced in a study of blood T cell repertoires in COVID-19. Repertoires were generated with immunoSEQ multiplex PCR, while TCRdb's copy carries only in-frame clones and drops some. The top ten clones hold less than 4.5% of a sample with 130,000 to 150,000 clones, around three quarters of them seen once. What was sequenced was peripheral blood. These receptors were collected from a man aged 55 to 70 with acute or convalescent COVID-19.

This clone was counted once. The genes are TRBV10-3 and TRBJ1-1; 9 bases line up with TRBD1. Per the germline V gene, CDR1 is ENHRY and CDR2 is SYGVKD. The CDR3 covers 13 residues. V trimming: 6 bases; J trimming: 4 bases; junction bases outside the gene matches: 3. CDR3: CAIRTGGVTEAFF. The CDR3 bases are TGTGCCATCAGGACAGGGGGAGTCACTGAAGCTTTCTTT.

The chain uses TRBV25-1 and TRBJ2-5; D might be TRBD2 (5 bases). The CDR3 has 13 amino acids. Germline V gene sequence: CDR1 MGHDK, CDR2 SYGVNS. V was trimmed by 2 bases and J by 3 bases, leaving 7 bases between them. The CDR3 sequence: CASSEAGKETQYF. CDR3 sequence (DNA): TGTGCCAGCAGTGAAGCCGGGAAAGAGACCCAGTACTTC. Full variable domain (remainder filled in from reference TRBV25-1 and TRBJ2-5): EADIYQTPRYLVIGTGKKITLECSQTMGHDKMYWYQQDPGMELHLIHYSYGVNSTEKGDLSSESTVSRIRTEHFPLTLESARPSHTSQYLCASSEAGKETQYFGPGTRLLVL.

This chain connects TRBV5-1 to TRBJ2-1, with 10 bases fitting TRBD1. J gave up 8 bases and V 6 bases, and 8 bases lay outside the gene matches. This CDR3 has 14 amino acids. Germline V lookup: CDR1 SGHRS, CDR2 YFSETQ. Here the CDR3 reads CASNRGQGLDEQFF. Here the CDR3 DNA reads TGCGCCAGCAACAGGGGACAGGGGCTCGATGAGCAGTTCTTC. Complete variable domain (other parts from reference TRBV5-1 and TRBJ2-1): KAGVTQTPRYLIKTRGQQVTLSCSPISGHRSVSWYQQTPGQGLQFLFEYFSETQRNKGNFPGRFSGRQFSNSRSEMNVSTLELGDSALYLCASNRGQGLDEQFFGPGTRLTVL.

The CDR3 here is CASSENRGGGTQYF. The CDR3 coding sequence is TGTGCCAGCAGCGAAAACAGGGGAGGTGGGACCCAGTACTTC. The V call is TRBV7-2, the J call TRBJ2-5; D may be TRBD1 (7 bases). Trimming pared 5 bases from V and 7 bases from J, leaving 17 bases between. The CDR3 has 14 amino acids. Germline CDR1 reads SGHTA; CDR2 reads FQGNSA.

The rearrangement uses TRBV5-5 and TRBJ2-1; maybe TRBD2 (6 bases). V was clipped by 0 bases and J by 8 bases, with 12 bases between them. The V gene's germline CDR1 is SGHKS and CDR2 YYEKEE (reference sequence). The CDR3 covers 14 residues. The CDR3, as DNA: TGTGCCAGCAGCTTGGAGGACATAGCGGATGAGCAGTTCTTC. This codes for CASSLEDIADEQFF.

The CDR3 here is CASSQDWGGTGNTIYF. The CDR3 DNA is TGTGCCAGCAGCCAAGATTGGGGGGGCACTGGAAACACCATATATTTT. This chain joins TRBV4-2 and TRBJ1-3; possibly TRBD1 for D (6 bases). Trimming stripped 0 bases from V and 2 bases from J, with 11 bases between. Germline V gives CDR1 LGHNA, CDR2 YNFKEQ. CDR3 length: 16 amino acids.

The chain has TRBV7-6 and TRBJ2-1, with TRBD2 matching 16 bases. Germline V gene lookup returns CDR1 SGHVS and CDR2 FNYEAQ. J lost 10 bases, V lost 1 base, and 10 bases had no gene match. This CDR3 has 18 amino acids. For the CDR3, the DNA is TGTGCCAGCAGCTTAGTGTCGGGACTAGCGGGAGGGAGCGGGGAGCAGTTCTTC. Protein: CASSLVSGLAGGSGEQFF.

In this sample, this clone turned up a few times. This chain connects TRBV13 to TRBJ2-5, with 7 bases that match TRBD2. The CDR3 consists of 17 residues. J lost 4 bases, V lost 0 bases, and 11 bases had no gene match. The germline V gene encodes CDR1 PRHDT and CDR2 FYEKMQ (reference sequence). Written as DNA, the CDR3 is TGTGCCAGCAGCTTAGGCTTCAGTGGGAGGGCCCGAGAGACCCAGTACTTC. Residues: CASSLGFSGRARETQYF.

This chain connects TRBV18 to TRBJ2-7; weak D call: TRBD1 (5 bases). Trimming took 2 bases from V and 1 from J, leaving 12 bases between them. The CDR3 covers 15 residues. Per the germline V gene, CDR1 is KGHSH and CDR2 is LQKENI. CDR3 protein: CASSPSRAGSYEQYF. The CDR3, as DNA: TGTGCCAGCTCACCATCCAGGGCAGGATCCTACGAGCAGTACTTC.

This chain uses TRBV29-1 with TRBJ2-2, with D tentatively TRBD1 (6 bases). The CDR3 contains 12 residues. The germline V gene encodes CDR1 SQVTM and CDR2 ANQGSEA. V lost 6 bases, J lost 6 bases, and 11 bases lay in between. The CDR3 bases are TGCAGCGTCACACAGGGTTCCGGGGAGCTGTTTTTT. Protein: CSVTQGSGELFF.

This clone was detected only a few times. The same CDR3 also results from other DNA sequences found in this sample. This rearrangement joins TRBV28 to TRBJ2-3; 7 bases match TRBD1. The CDR3 spans 14 residues. Germline loops: CDR1 MDHEN, CDR2 SYDVKM. J was trimmed by 0 bases and V by 6 bases; bases with no gene match: 3. The CDR3: CASRGTVSTDTQYF. The CDR3 nucleotides are TGTGCCAGCAGGGGGACAGTTAGCACAGATACGCAGTATTTT.

The chain couples TRBV4-1 to TRBJ2-3; possibly TRBD1 for D (6 bases). V was trimmed by 1 base and J by 2 bases, leaving 13 bases between them. Looked up from germline, CDR1 is MGHRA and CDR2 is YSYEKL. The CDR3 runs 16 residues. CDR3 DNA: TGCGCCAGCAGCCAAGTGGCAGGGGCCTTCACAGATACGCAGTATTTT. This encodes CASSQVAGAFTDTQYF.

V usage is TRBV18 and J usage is TRBJ2-5; a weak D match, TRBD2 (5 bases). The V end lost 4 bases, the J end lost 4 bases, and 16 bases lay between the germline ends. This CDR3 region has 15 residues. Per germline, CDR1 KGHSH and CDR2 LQKENI. CDR3 amino acids: CASSQRLEGGETQYF. The CDR3 bases are TGTGCCAGCTCACAGCGGCTAGAAGGAGGAGAGACCCAGTACTTC.

The chain is built from TRBV7-9 and TRBJ2-1; TRBD2 might be the D (6 bases). Germline CDR1 reads SEHNR; CDR2 reads FQNEAQ (reference sequence). This CDR3 has 19 amino acids. The V gene lost 0 bases and the J gene lost 3 bases, with 21 bases spanning the gap. The CDR3 DNA follows: TGTGCCAGCAGCTTAGCCTCTTCGGCCAGCGGGCCGATCTACAATGAGCAGTTCTTC. It codes for CASSLASSASGPIYNEQFF.

The rearrangement uses TRBV7-6 and TRBJ1-3; D is uncertain. The CDR3 covers 16 residues. The germline gives CDR1 SGHVS, CDR2 FNYEAQ. Trimming left V 5 bases short and J 0 bases short, with 14 bases between. CDR3 coding DNA: TGTGCCAGCAGCAAACTAGGCCTATACTCTGGAAACACCATATATTTT. Encoded protein: CASSKLGLYSGNTIYF.

The J gene is TRBJ2-1, the V gene TRBV6-5; 10 nucleotides align to TRBD2. Germline CDR1 is MNHEY and CDR2 is SVGAGI. J gave up 6 bases and V 6 bases, and 8 bases lay outside the gene matches. The CDR3 runs 15 residues. The CDR3 bases are TGTGCCAGCAGCCCCGTACTAGCGGGACCCAATGAGCAGTTCTTC. This sequence encodes CASSPVLAGPNEQFF.